This T cell receptor (beta chain) was retrieved from a study of follicular helper T cells after annual influenza vaccination. V was clipped by 3 bases and J by 2 bases, with 11 bases between them. Per germline, CDR1 LNHNV and CDR2 YYDKDF (reference sequence). This CDR3 contains 14 residues. Time point indicated: 2015-2016 season, 7 days after influenza vaccination. Cells are cTfh (non-naive CD4+CXCR5+PD-1+), split by ICOS and CD38 into double-positive or double-negative. Sequencing used immunoSEQ multiplex PCR; TCRdb keeps in-frame clones, though not all of them. The sample records around 8,700 clones, about 81% being singletons.

This sample comprised CXCR5+ CD38- circulating T follicular helper cells from blood, obtained 7 days after influenza vaccination. Noted subset: circulating Tfh, non-naive CD4+CXCR5+PD-1+ (ICOS+CD38+ or ICOS-CD38-). The rearrangement uses TRBV15 and TRBJ2-7, with D possibly being TRBD1 (5 bases). This TCR derives from an adult who received the influenza vaccine. The CDR3 nucleotides are TGTGCCACCAGCAGCTATGGCAGGGCCTACGAGCAGTACTTC. Translated: CATSSYGRAYEQYF.